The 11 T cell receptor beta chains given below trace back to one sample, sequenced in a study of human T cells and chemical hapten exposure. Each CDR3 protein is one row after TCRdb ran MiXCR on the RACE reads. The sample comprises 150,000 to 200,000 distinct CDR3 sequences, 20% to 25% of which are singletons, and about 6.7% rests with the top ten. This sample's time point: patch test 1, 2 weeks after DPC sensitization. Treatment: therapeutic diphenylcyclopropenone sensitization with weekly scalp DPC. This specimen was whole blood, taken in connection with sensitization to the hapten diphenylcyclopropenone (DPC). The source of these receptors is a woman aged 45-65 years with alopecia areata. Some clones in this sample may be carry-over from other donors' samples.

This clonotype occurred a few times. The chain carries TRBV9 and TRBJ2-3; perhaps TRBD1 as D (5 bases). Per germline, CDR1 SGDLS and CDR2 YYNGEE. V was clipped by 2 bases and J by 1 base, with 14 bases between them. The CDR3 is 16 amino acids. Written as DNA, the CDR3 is TGTGCCAGCAGCGTGGCTAGTTTAGGGGGCACAGATACGCAGTATTTT. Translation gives CASSVASLGGTDTQYF.

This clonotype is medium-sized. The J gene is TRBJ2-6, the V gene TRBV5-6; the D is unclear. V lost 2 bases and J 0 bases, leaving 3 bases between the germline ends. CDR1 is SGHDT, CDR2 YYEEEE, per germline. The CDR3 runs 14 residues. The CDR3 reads CASSFGSGANVLTF. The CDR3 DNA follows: TGTGCCAGCAGCTTCGGCTCTGGGGCCAACGTCCTGACTTTC.

CDR3: CASSESTGLVRGLFF. In DNA, the CDR3 is TGTGCCAGCAGTGAGTCGACAGGATTGGTACGAGGGCTGTTTTTT. The chain is built from TRBV6-1 and TRBJ2-2; the D gene is possibly TRBD1 (6 bases). Germline CDR1 is MNHNS and CDR2 is SASEGT. With 3 bases removed from V and 13 bases from J, the gap between germline ends came to 21 bases. The CDR3 sequence is 15 residues long.

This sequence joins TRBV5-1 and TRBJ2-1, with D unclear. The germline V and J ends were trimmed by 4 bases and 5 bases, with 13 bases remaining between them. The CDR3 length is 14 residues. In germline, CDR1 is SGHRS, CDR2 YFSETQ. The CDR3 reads CASSRIGFDNEQFF. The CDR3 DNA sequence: TGCGCCAGCAGCCGGATCGGATTCGACAATGAGCAGTTCTTC.

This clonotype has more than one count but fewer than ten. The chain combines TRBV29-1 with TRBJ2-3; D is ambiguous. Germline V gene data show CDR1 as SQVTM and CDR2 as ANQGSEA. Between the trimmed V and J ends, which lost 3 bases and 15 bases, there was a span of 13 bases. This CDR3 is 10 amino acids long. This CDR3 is CSVDAPPDYF. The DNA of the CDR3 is TGCAGCGTTGATGCCCCGCCTGATTATTTT.

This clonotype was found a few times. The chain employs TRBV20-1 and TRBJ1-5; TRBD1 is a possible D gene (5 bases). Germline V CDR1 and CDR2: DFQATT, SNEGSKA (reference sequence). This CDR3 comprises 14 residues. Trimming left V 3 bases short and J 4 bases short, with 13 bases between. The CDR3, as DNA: TGCAGTGCTAGTTGGGGACTCCTAAATCAGCCCCAGCATTTT. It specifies CSASWGLLNQPQHF.

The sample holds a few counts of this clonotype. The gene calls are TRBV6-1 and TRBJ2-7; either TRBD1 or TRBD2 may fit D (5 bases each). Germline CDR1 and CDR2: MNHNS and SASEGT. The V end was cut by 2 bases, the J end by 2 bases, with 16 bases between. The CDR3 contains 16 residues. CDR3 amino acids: CASSEPPGTYPYEQYF. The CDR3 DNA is TGTGCCAGCAGTGAACCCCCAGGGACGTACCCCTACGAGCAGTACTTC.

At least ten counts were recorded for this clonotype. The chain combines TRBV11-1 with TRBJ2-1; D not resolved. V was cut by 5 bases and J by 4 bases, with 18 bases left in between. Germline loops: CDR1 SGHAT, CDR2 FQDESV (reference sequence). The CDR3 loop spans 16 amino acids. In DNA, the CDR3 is TGTGCCAGCAGCCCCCCGGCGCCTGGAGCTTACAATGAGCAGTTCTTC. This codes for CASSPPAPGAYNEQFF.

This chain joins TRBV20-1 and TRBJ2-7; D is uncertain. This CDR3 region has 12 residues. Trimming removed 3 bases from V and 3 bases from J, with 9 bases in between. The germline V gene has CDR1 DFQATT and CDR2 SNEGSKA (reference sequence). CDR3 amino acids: CSARGPSYEQYF. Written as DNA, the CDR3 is TGCAGTGCTAGGGGCCCTAGCTACGAGCAGTACTTC.

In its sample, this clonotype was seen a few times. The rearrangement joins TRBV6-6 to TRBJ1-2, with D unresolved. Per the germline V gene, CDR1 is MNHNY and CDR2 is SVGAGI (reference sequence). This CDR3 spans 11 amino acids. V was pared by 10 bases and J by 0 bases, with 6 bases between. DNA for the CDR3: TGTGCCACCCAGTCTAACTATGGCTACACCTTC. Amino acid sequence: CATQSNYGYTF.

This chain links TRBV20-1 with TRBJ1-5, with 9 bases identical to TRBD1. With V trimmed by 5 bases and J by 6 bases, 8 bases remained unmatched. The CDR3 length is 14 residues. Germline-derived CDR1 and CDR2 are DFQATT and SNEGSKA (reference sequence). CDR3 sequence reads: CSAQPSDRGQPQHF. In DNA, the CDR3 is TGCAGTGCTCAACCCTCGGACAGGGGTCAGCCCCAGCATTTT.